The subject of this entry is one TCR beta chain. Sequencing was performed with immunoSEQ multiplex PCR; in TCRdb, only in-frame clones are kept and a portion is missing. The table lists hundreds of thousands of clones, approximately 96% of them singletons. This CDR3 spans 12 amino acids. V lost 6 bases to trimming and J lost 3 bases, with 8 bases between them. Germline CDR1 MNHEY, CDR2 SVGAGI. Only CD45RO-negative cells positively selected for CCR7 counted as naive CD8 cells, so terminally differentiated effector memory CD45RA+ cells were excluded. The data stem from a study of shared clonotypes between healthy human individuals.

The sequenced sample consisted of naive CD8+ T cells sorted from blood. The TCR sequence derives from a woman in her twenties or thirties in good health. The chain couples TRBV6-5 to TRBJ1-2; no definite D call. The CDR3 spells CASRGIDYGYTF. CDR3 nucleotides: TGTGCCAGCAGAGGGATAGACTATGGCTACACCTTC.